This entry concerns a single T cell receptor beta chain. Its target is unknown. The sample originates from a study of vaccination and CD4 T cells after COVID-19. Across the whole study: Control cultures were supplied with a CEFX pool, an HIV-1 Nef pool, or no peptide at all.

Treatment in this sample: approximately nine-day PBMC culture with coronavirus spike peptide pools or control peptides (ViraFEST assay). The unexposed donor provided CD4+ T cells, which were taken before the COVID-19 pandemic (2011-2018). With the Oncomine TCR Beta short-read assay, DNA from cultured CD4+ T cells was sequenced. Using the QIAamp micro DNA kit, genomic DNA was extracted from the CD4+ T cells that had been cultured. TCRdb itself ran the PCR reads through MiXCR, one entry per CDR3 protein. The table has approximately 8,000 distinct CDR3 sequences, roughly 36% seen once. Germline-derived CDR1 and CDR2 are SGHRS and YFSETQ. The V gene lost 0 bases and the J gene lost 6 bases, with 11 bases spanning the gap. This CDR3 is 14 amino acids long.

The receptor was derived from a human donor in good health. The sequenced sample consisted of CD4+ T cells from blood, cultured in vitro. The chain recombines TRBV5-1 with TRBJ2-3; no clear D. The CDR3: CASSLDPNPDTQYF. The CDR3 bases are TGCGCCAGCAGCTTGGATCCTAATCCGGATACGCAGTATTTT.